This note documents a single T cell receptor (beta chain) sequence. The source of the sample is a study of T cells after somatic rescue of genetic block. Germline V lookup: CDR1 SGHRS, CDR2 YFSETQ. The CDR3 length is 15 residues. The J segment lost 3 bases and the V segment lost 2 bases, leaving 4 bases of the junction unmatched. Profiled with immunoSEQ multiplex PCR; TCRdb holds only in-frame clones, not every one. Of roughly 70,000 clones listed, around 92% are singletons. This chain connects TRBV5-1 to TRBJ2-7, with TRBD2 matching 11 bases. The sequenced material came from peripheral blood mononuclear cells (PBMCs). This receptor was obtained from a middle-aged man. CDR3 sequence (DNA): TGCGCCAGCAGCTTCACTAGCGGGGGACACTACGAGCAGTACTTC. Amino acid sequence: CASSFTSGGHYEQYF. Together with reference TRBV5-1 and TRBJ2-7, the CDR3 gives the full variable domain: KAGVTQTPRYLIKTRGQQVTLSCSPISGHRSVSWYQQTPGQGLQFLFEYFSETQRNKGNFPGRFSGRQFSNSRSEMNVSTLELGDSALYLCASSFTSGGHYEQYFGPGTRLTVT.